These 26 T cell receptor beta chains were all obtained from the same sample, sequenced in a study of cytomegalovirus exposure and HLA in healthy donors. A multiplex PCR was run with 60 Vbeta primers and 13 Jbeta primers. The repertoire was sequenced with immunoSEQ multiplex PCR; TCRdb's copy has only in-frame clones and lacks some. The table records more than 95,000 clones, 80% of them present only once. What was sequenced was PBMCs. The receptors derive from a female donor in good health and CMV-seronegative.

The chain combines TRBV6-5 with TRBJ1-1; no firm D call. CDR1 is MNHEY and CDR2 is SVGAGI in the germline V gene. Trimming left V 6 bases short and J 0 bases short, with 11 bases between. The CDR3 runs to 14 residues. This chain's CDR3 is CASRRGAVNTEAFF. The CDR3 DNA reads TGTGCCAGCAGACGGGGAGCAGTGAACACTGAAGCTTTCTTT.

The chain combines TRBV29-1 with TRBJ2-7; tentatively, D is TRBD2 (6 bases). V dropped 6 bases and J dropped 3 bases, with 24 bases sitting between them. Per germline, CDR1 SQVTM and CDR2 ANQGSEA. The CDR3 runs to 16 residues. CDR3 amino acids: CSVTLSEGFSSYEQYF. As DNA, the CDR3 is TGCAGCGTGACTCTCTCGGAGGGTTTTTCGAGCTACGAGCAGTACTTC.

This clone was recorded only once. The chain is built from TRBV9 and TRBJ2-1; D gene uncertain. Trimming shortened V by 0 bases and J by 1 base, and 5 bases separated the two germline ends. CDR3 length equals 14 residues. CDR1 and CDR2 from the germline V gene are SGDLS and YYNGEE. The CDR3 reads CASSVVPSYNEQFF. CDR3 nucleotides: TGTGCCAGCAGCGTAGTTCCTTCCTACAATGAGCAGTTCTTC.

This clone turned up a few times. V and J are TRBV5-1 and TRBJ1-2, with 8 bases aligning to TRBD1. The CDR3 contains 15 residues. Losses at the gene ends were 4 bases for V and 8 bases for J; bases not matched to a gene: 13. The germline V gene encodes CDR1 SGHRS and CDR2 YFSETQ. CDR3 sequence: CASSRQGQAERGYTF. CDR3 nucleotide sequence: TGCGCCAGCAGCCGACAGGGACAGGCTGAGAGAGGCTACACCTTC. The full variable domain, in which reference TRBV5-1 and TRBJ1-2 provide the parts outside the CDR3, is KAGVTQTPRYLIKTRGQQVTLSCSPISGHRSVSWYQQTPGQGLQFLFEYFSETQRNKGNFPGRFSGRQFSNSRSEMNVSTLELGDSALYLCASSRQGQAERGYTFGSGTRLTVV.

J is TRBJ2-5 and V is TRBV5-1; 9 bases fit TRBD1. This CDR3 spans 19 amino acids. Germline V gene data show CDR1 as SGHRS and CDR2 as YFSETQ. V trimming: 1 base; J trimming: 11 bases; junction bases outside the gene matches: 24. The CDR3 coding sequence is TGCGCCAGCAGCTTGATTCCGGGTGGCACAGGGGGCACTTCGTTTGAGCAGTACTTC. It encodes CASSLIPGGTGGTSFEQYF.

The genes are TRBV7-8 and TRBJ2-7; tentative D call: TRBD2 (5 bases). The CDR3 extends over 12 amino acids. The ends were cut back, 1 base at V and 7 bases at J, with 8 bases in the middle. Germline lookup yields CDR1 SGHVS and CDR2 FQNEAQ. Written as DNA, the CDR3 is TGTGCCAGCAGCTTAGGATCGGGGGAGCAGTACTTC. Amino acid sequence: CASSLGSGEQYF.

The chain recombines TRBV7-6 with TRBJ1-4, with D possibly TRBD1 on 5 matching bases. Germline-derived CDR1 and CDR2 are SGHVS and FNYEAQ. V lost 2 bases and J 4 bases, leaving 8 bases between the germline ends. The CDR3 runs 14 residues. CDR3 sequence (DNA): TGTGCCAGCAGCTTAACAGGAAATAATGAAAAACTGTTTTTT. Its translation: CASSLTGNNEKLFF.

This clone was found once. This chain uses TRBV5-6 with TRBJ1-2; D not certain. This CDR3 has 14 amino acids. V lost 0 bases to trimming and J lost 7 bases, with 13 bases between them. Germline V gene data show CDR1 as SGHDT and CDR2 as YYEEEE. CDR3 protein: CASSLVLTSGGYTF. The CDR3 DNA reads TGTGCCAGCAGCTTGGTCCTTACGTCGGGTGGCTACACCTTC.

The genes are TRBV19 and TRBJ1-5; D unresolved. Germline-derived CDR1 and CDR2 are LNHDA and SQIVND (reference sequence). The CDR3 covers 13 residues. V gave up 6 bases and J gave up 6 bases, with 12 bases separating them. In DNA, the CDR3 is TGTGCCAGTAGCCCCCAGGATCTTCAGCCCCAGCATTTT. This translates into CASSPQDLQPQHF.

V and J are TRBV19 and TRBJ2-7; D is unclear. V lost 0 bases and J 0 bases, leaving 12 bases between the germline ends. The V gene's germline CDR1 is LNHDA and CDR2 SQIVND (reference sequence). This CDR3 contains 16 residues. The CDR3 DNA reads TGTGCCAGTAGTATAGATTACTACGTTAGCTCCTACGAGCAGTACTTC. Protein: CASSIDYYVSSYEQYF.

This chain joins TRBV28 and TRBJ1-5; perhaps TRBD1 as D (5 bases). Germline V gives CDR1 MDHEN, CDR2 SYDVKM. The V end lost 4 bases, the J end lost 5 bases, and 12 bases lay between the germline ends. The CDR3 has 14 residues. In DNA, the CDR3 is TGTGCCAGCAGTTCCCCCGCAGGGTATCAGCCCCAGCATTTT. Its translation: CASSSPAGYQPQHF.

The V gene is TRBV9, the J gene TRBJ1-6; a possible D gene is TRBD1 (5 bases). Germline V gene lookup returns CDR1 SGDLS and CDR2 YYNGEE. This CDR3 has 15 amino acids. Trimming pared 0 bases from V and 9 bases from J, leaving 13 bases between. The CDR3 DNA sequence: TGTGCCAGCAGCGTAGGGGGAGGTAGGGGTTCACCCCTCCACTTT. It specifies CASSVGGGRGSPLHF.

The rearrangement links TRBV28 to TRBJ1-4; 10 bases are a match to TRBD1. CDR1 and CDR2 from the germline V gene are MDHEN and SYDVKM. The CDR3 length is 15 residues. V was clipped by 5 bases and J by 7 bases; unmatched bases: 7. The CDR3 bases are TGTGCCAGCAGTCCCAGACAGGGGGCTCGTGAAAAACTGTTTTTT. Amino acid sequence: CASSPRQGAREKLFF.

The gene calls are TRBV5-1 and TRBJ2-1; 7 bases align to TRBD2. V trimming: 4 bases; J trimming: 0 bases; junction bases outside the gene matches: 10. The germline V gene has CDR1 SGHRS and CDR2 YFSETQ. The CDR3 sequence is 17 residues long. CDR3 bases: TGCGCCAGCAGCCAATCACTGCGGGGGAGCTCCTACAATGAGCAGTTCTTC. It encodes CASSQSLRGSSYNEQFF. The variable domain in full, completed from reference TRBV5-1 and TRBJ2-1, reads KAGVTQTPRYLIKTRGQQVTLSCSPISGHRSVSWYQQTPGQGLQFLFEYFSETQRNKGNFPGRFSGRQFSNSRSEMNVSTLELGDSALYLCASSQSLRGSSYNEQFFGPGTRLTVL.

This chain joins TRBV11-2 and TRBJ2-1; 8 nucleotides match TRBD1. V was pared by 5 bases and J by 4 bases, with 7 bases of the junction left unmatched. In germline, CDR1 is SGHAT, CDR2 FQNNGV. The CDR3 length is 15 residues. The CDR3 coding sequence is TGTGCCAGCAGCCCTGGGGACAGGCAATACAATGAGCAGTTCTTC. Translated: CASSPGDRQYNEQFF.

This chain joins TRBV15 and TRBJ2-5; 7 positions agree with TRBD2. With V trimmed by 0 bases and J by 5 bases, 3 bases remained unmatched. This CDR3 has 14 amino acids. CDR1 and CDR2 from the germline V gene are LNHNV and YYDKDF (reference sequence). The CDR3 sequence: CATSRDREGETQYF. In nucleotides, the CDR3 is TGTGCCACCAGCAGAGACAGGGAGGGGGAGACCCAGTACTTC.

The rearrangement uses TRBV30 and TRBJ2-3, with 10 nucleotides matching TRBD2. The germline V gene has CDR1 GTSNPN and CDR2 SVGIG (reference sequence). This CDR3 is built from 15 residues. Trimming cost V 0 bases and J 0 bases; bases outside gene matches: 0. CDR3 coding DNA: TGTGCCTGGAGTGTACTAGCGGGGAGCACAGATACGCAGTATTTT. Amino acids: CAWSVLAGSTDTQYF.

This chain connects TRBV2 to TRBJ2-1; tentative D call: TRBD1 (5 bases). CDR3 length equals 15 residues. Germline CDR1 SNHLY, CDR2 FYNNEI. Trimming cost V 6 bases and J 4 bases, with 16 bases left between them. Written as DNA, the CDR3 is TGTGCCAGCAGATTAGGGGCCGCAGGGTACAATGAGCAGTTCTTC. This translates into CASRLGAAGYNEQFF.

The V call is TRBV4-2, the J call TRBJ2-3; D perhaps matches TRBD2 (5 bases). The CDR3 consists of 16 residues. From germline, CDR1 is LGHNA and CDR2 YNFKEQ. V was cut by 0 bases and J by 0 bases, with 10 bases left in between. In DNA form, the CDR3 reads TGTGCCAGCAGCCAAGATCCCACGGGGAGCACAGATACGCAGTATTTT. As protein: CASSQDPTGSTDTQYF.

The chain couples TRBV10-1 to TRBJ1-3, with 8 bases fitting TRBD1. The V segment lost 3 bases and the J segment 0 bases; nucleotides outside the gene matches: 1. Germline CDR1 is WNHNN and CDR2 is SYGVQD (reference sequence). The CDR3 runs to 15 residues. CDR3 nucleotide sequence: TGCGCCAGCAGTGACACAGGGGGCTCTGGAAACACCATATATTTT. This sequence encodes CASSDTGGSGNTIYF.

J is TRBJ2-7 and V is TRBV6-1; the match to TRBD1 covers 7 bases. The CDR3 contains 13 residues. V lost 6 bases to trimming and J lost 4 bases; unmatched junction nucleotides: 6. Germline V gene data show CDR1 as MNHNS and CDR2 as SASEGT. CDR3 sequence: CASSGTVDYEQYF. The CDR3 DNA sequence: TGTGCCAGCAGCGGGACAGTTGATTACGAGCAGTACTTC.

This chain joins TRBV11-1 and TRBJ2-1, with D perhaps TRBD1 (6 bases). V lost 3 bases and J 1 base, leaving 10 bases between the germline ends. CDR1 and CDR2 (germline): SGHAT, FQDESV (reference sequence). The CDR3 contains 15 residues. CDR3 coding DNA: TGTGCCAGCAGCTTGGGACAACAATCCTACAATGAGCAGTTCTTC. It yields the protein CASSLGQQSYNEQFF.

This sequence joins TRBV9 and TRBJ2-5; TRBD2 agrees at 8 bases. Germline V gene sequence: CDR1 SGDLS, CDR2 YYNGEE. The CDR3 spans 16 residues. The V and J ends lost 3 bases and 4 bases, in that order; junction bases with no gene match: 11. CDR3 sequence reads: CASSEAGVISGETQYF. The CDR3 DNA follows: TGTGCCAGCAGCGAAGCGGGAGTAATTAGTGGAGAGACCCAGTACTTC.

In its sample, this clone was seen a few times. The genes are TRBV18 and TRBJ1-2; D is uncertain. V was pared by 1 base and J by 6 bases, with 12 bases between. CDR1 and CDR2 (germline): KGHSH, LQKENI. The CDR3 extends over 14 amino acids. In nucleotides, the CDR3 is TGTGCCAGCTCACCACAGGCCGACACGGATGGCTACACCTTC. This encodes CASSPQADTDGYTF.

The chain uses TRBV7-3 and TRBJ2-1; a weak D match, TRBD2 (7 bases). This CDR3 spans 17 amino acids. V lost 4 bases to trimming and J lost 0 bases, with 16 bases between them. Germline V gene sequence: CDR1 SGHTA, CDR2 FQGTGA. Here the CDR3 DNA reads TGTGCCAGCAGCTCGCGGCGGGGGCCCAGCTCCTACAATGAGCAGTTCTTC. Translation: CASSSRRGPSSYNEQFF.

A word on this clone: The junction departs from the called germline gene at one end, perhaps through a read error. In DNA form, the CDR3 reads TGTTCCAGCAGCCGTCAGGACAGGAGGATCTTT. Translating gives CSSSRQDRRIF. The rearrangement links TRBV7-9 to TRBJ1-1; 7 bases map to TRBD1. This CDR3 is built from 11 residues. Germline CDR1 and CDR2: SEHNR and FQNEAQ (reference sequence).